The present TCR beta chain was sequenced within a study of shared clonotypes between healthy human individuals. Study at large: CD8 memory received one plate per donor, CD8 naive two, CD4 memory three and CD4 naive three.

The CDR3 length is 13 residues. Trimming removed 8 bases at V and 1 base at J, with 12 bases between. Per germline, CDR1 MNHNS and CDR2 SASEGT. This clone was seen a few times. Its antigen is still unknown. There were only Caucasian adults among the donors, and all lived in Nashville, Tennessee. It was into CD45RA+ naive and CD45RA-negative memory subsets that the CD4+ cells were split. Study-wide results and limits: Relative to clonotypes present in all four donors, those not shared had lower generation probabilities.

Only in-frame clones appear in the TCRdb table, and some are missing; sequencing was by immunoSEQ multiplex PCR. The data contain 500,000 or so clones, roughly 95% of them singletons. Sequencing input: naive CD4+ T cells sorted from blood. Subset described: CD45RA+ positively selected. The TCR comes from a woman between 25 and 40 years old in good health. This rearrangement joins TRBV6-1 to TRBJ2-7; TRBD1 might be the D (6 bases). CDR3 nucleotide sequence: TGTGCCAGCCACACAGGGAAATCCTACGAGCAGTACTTC. This gives the protein CASHTGKSYEQYF.